A selection of T cell receptor beta chains follows, all from one sample in a study of radiation and T cells in renal cell carcinoma. Sequenced by immunoSEQ multiplex PCR; TCRdb stores in-frame clones only, minus some. The repertoire holds roughly 130,000 clones, with around 89% as singletons. The specimen was blood, collected from a patient whose treatment included radiotherapy and nephrectomy. These receptors came from a woman aged 70 to 79 with renal cell carcinoma. The CDR3 runs from the conserved cysteine through the conserved F or W. A D gene is named only where the DNA matches it firmly. The size field is filled for only some rows; it gives once, few, many or a size class.

abundance	len	v_gene	j_gene	d_gene	CDR3nt	CDR3aa
NA	15	TRBV14	TRBJ2-1	NA	TGTGCCAGCAGCCAAGGACCACAGGGACGCAATGAGCAGTTCTTC	CASSQGPQGRNEQFF
NA	13	TRBV6-5	TRBJ1-1	TRBD1	TGTGCCAGCAGTGGGGACAGGGGTAAATCGGCTTTCTTT	CASSGDRGKSAFF
few	13	TRBV7-2	TRBJ2-2	NA	TGTGCCAGCATGGGGGCGCGGACCGGGGAGCTGTTTTTT	CASMGARTGELFF
NA	11	TRBV20-1	TRBJ1-1	NA	TGCAGTGCTAGACAGGGGCTGAAAGCTTTCTTT	CSARQGLKAFF
NA	14	TRBV5-5	TRBJ2-7	NA	TGTGCCAGCAGCTTGAGGGAAAGCTCCTACGAGCAGTACTTC	CASSLRESSYEQYF
once	15	TRBV6-6	TRBJ2-1	TRBD1	TGTGCCAGCAGTACAGGGGGCATCTCCTACAATGAGCAGTTCTTC	CASSTGGISYNEQFF
NA	18	TRBV7-8	TRBJ2-7	TRBD2	TGTGCCAGCAGCTTAGCGCAGCGGGGTGCAGGGATAAACTACGAGCAGTACTTC	CASSLAQRGAGINYEQYF
NA	11	TRBV19	TRBJ1-1	NA	TGTGCCAGTAGTATTGGATATGAAGCTTTCTTT	CASSIGYEAFF
NA	14	TRBV5-4	TRBJ2-5	NA	TGTGCCAGCAGCTCGGGCCGGTTCCAAGAGACCCAGTACTTC	CASSSGRFQETQYF
NA	13	TRBV14	TRBJ1-1	TRBD1	TGTGCCAGCAGTACAGGGGGATGGACTGAAGCTTTCTTT	CASSTGGWTEAFF
NA	18	TRBV19	TRBJ2-6	TRBD1	TGTGCCAGTAACAGACCGGGACAGGGGCTCTCTGGGGCCAACGTCCTGACTTTC	CASNRPGQGLSGANVLTF
NA	16	TRBV4-2	TRBJ2-4	TRBD1	TGTGCCAGCAGCAATGACAGGGAGACGGCCAAAAACATTCAGTACTTC	CASSNDRETAKNIQYF
NA	15	TRBV4-3	TRBJ2-1	TRBD2	TGCGCCAGCAGTCGAAGCGGGGCCTCCTACAATGAGCAGTTCTTC	CASSRSGASYNEQFF
NA	15	TRBV6-6	TRBJ1-6	NA	TGTGCCAGCAGTTACTCGGTAGGGCCGAATTCACCCCTCCACTTT	CASSYSVGPNSPLHF
NA	13	TRBV4-3	TRBJ1-1	NA	TGCGCCAGCAGCCACTCGTCCGACAGTAGGGCTTTCTTT	CASSHSSDSRAFF
NA	15	TRBV18	TRBJ1-5	TRBD1	TGTGCCAGCTCACATGACAGGGGGCGGGGACAGCCCCAGCATTTT	CASSHDRGRGQPQHF
NA	17	TRBV30	TRBJ2-5	TRBD2	TGTGCCTGGAGTCGGACTAGCGGGGGCCTGTACCAAGAGACCCAGTACTTC	CAWSRTSGGLYQETQYF
NA	15	TRBV7-8	TRBJ1-5	NA	TGTGCCAGCAGCTCAGCGGGGCCTAGCAATCAGCCCCAGCATTTT	CASSSAGPSNQPQHF
NA	14	TRBV10-3	TRBJ2-7	NA	TGTGCCCCTAACCGGACTGTACCCTCCTACGAGCAGTACTTC	CAPNRTVPSYEQYF
NA	15	TRBV19	TRBJ2-5	TRBD1	TGTGCCAGTGGCTACTTGGGACAGGGGGACGAGACCCAGTACTTC	CASGYLGQGDETQYF
NA	15	TRBV21-1	TRBJ1-1	NA	TGTGCCAGCAGCAAAAACCCACGTCTGAACACTGAAGCTTTCTTT	CASSKNPRLNTEAFF
NA	15	TRBV6-5	TRBJ2-5	NA	TGTGCCAGCAGTTACGGGGGGACGACCCAAGAGACCCAGTACTTC	CASSYGGTTQETQYF
NA	17	TRBV7-2	TRBJ1-3	TRBD1	TGTGCCAGCAGCTTGTTTCGACAGGGCCCGAGTGGGAACACCATATATTTT	CASSLFRQGPSGNTIYF
once	12	TRBV5-1	TRBJ2-3	NA	TGCGCCAGCAGCTTGGTGGGACCTACGCAGTATTTT	CASSLVGPTQYF
NA	15	TRBV6-5	TRBJ1-1	NA	TGTGCCAGCAGTTACTCGATTCTCGGAGGGACTGAAGCTTTCTTT	CASSYSILGGTEAFF
NA	17	TRBV11-2	TRBJ2-1	TRBD2	TGTGCCAGCAGCTTTCTGGGACTAGCGGGGGGGCGGAATGAGCAGTTCTTC	CASSFLGLAGGRNEQFF
NA	15	TRBV7-2	TRBJ2-3	NA	TGTGCCAGCAGCGGGGTGGGGGGAAGCACAGATACGCAGTATTTT	CASSGVGGSTDTQYF
NA	12	TRBV2	TRBJ1-2	NA	TGTGCCTCCTACAGGGATGCCTATGGCTACACCTTC	CASYRDAYGYTF
NA	13	TRBV4-2	TRBJ1-1	NA	TGTGCCAGCAGCCAACCCGAGAACACTGAAGCTTTCTTT	CASSQPENTEAFF